This T cell receptor beta chain was found in a study of control samples from healthy donors and cancer patients. Clones were sequenced by immunoSEQ multiplex PCR, and TCRdb holds only the in-frame ones, with some missing. The sample lists around 130,000 clones, around nine tenths occurring once. Trimming removed 4 bases at V and 5 bases at J, with 8 bases between. The V gene's germline CDR1 is KGHDR and CDR2 SFDVKD. This CDR3 has 13 amino acids. The sequence came from a man younger than 45 in good health. The V gene is TRBV24-1, the J gene TRBJ1-5; the D gene is possibly TRBD1 (5 bases). What was sequenced was blood. Written as DNA, the CDR3 is TGTGCCACCAGTGAATGGGGGGATCAGCCCCAGCATTTT. Translation gives CATSEWGDQPQHF.